The text below deals with one T cell receptor beta chain. Its antigen is unidentified. Peripheral blood came from all dose cohorts at three timepoints. The data belong to a study of OX40 agonist ivuxolimab in advanced cancers. The table came from immunoSEQ multiplex PCR; TCRdb's copy has only in-frame clones and leaves some out. The sample records 57,000 or so clones, more than 85% being singletons. Germline V gene lookup returns CDR1 LNHDA and CDR2 SQIVND (reference sequence). Trimming shortened V by 6 bases and J by 3 bases, and 14 bases separated the two germline ends. The CDR3 spans 15 residues. Overall study results and limits: Individuals who were partial responders at 0.1-3.0 mg/kg had clonal expansion that ranked among the lowest.

The receptor's source is an adult with an advanced solid tumor such as melanoma, head and neck, liver or kidney cancer. The sequencing used CD4+ or CD8+ T cells sorted from blood, collected in a trial of the OX40 agonist ivuxolimab. The rearrangement uses TRBV19 and TRBJ1-4; no firm D call. For the CDR3, the DNA is TGTGCCAGTAGCCCGACCTCCTTTGCTAATGAAAAACTGTTTTTT. Its translation is CASSPTSFANEKLFF. The full variable domain, in which reference TRBV19 and TRBJ1-4 provide the parts outside the CDR3, is DGGITQSPKYLFRKEGQNVTLSCEQNLNHDAMYWYRQDPGQGLRLIYYSQIVNDFQKGDIAEGYSVSREKKESFPLTVTSAQKNPTAFYLCASSPTSFANEKLFFGSGTQLSVL.